A selection of T cell receptor beta chains follows, all from one sample in a study of CD8+ T cells in alopecia areata. Method: immunoSEQ multiplex PCR; TCRdb's copy keeps in-frame clones and lacks some. Of just over 150,000 clones listed, about three fifths are singletons. The specimen was CD4+ T cells sorted from blood, collected at week 4, from a patient treated with tofacitinib. Receptors originate from a human donor with alopecia areata. CDR3s include the opening cysteine and the closing phenylalanine or tryptophan. The D gene is left open where the match is weak. Where a row states a size, it is once, few, many or the class of an expanded clone; other rows omit it.

>TRBV27|NA|TRBJ2-1|TRBD2
CASNGGGVNEQFF
TGTGCCAGTAACGGGGGGGGCGTCAATGAGCAGTTCTTC
>TRBV14|NA|TRBJ2-3|TRBD1
CASSQDWTGRRDTQYF
TGTGCCAGCAGCCAAGATTGGACAGGTCGGCGAGATACGCAGTATTTT
>TRBV5-1|few|TRBJ1-1|TRBD1
CASSYTGTGATEAFF
TGCGCCAGCAGCTACACCGGGACAGGGGCCACTGAAGCTTTCTTT
>TRBV7-3|many|TRBJ2-1|NA
CASSLGDEQFF
TGTGCCAGCAGCTTAGGCGATGAGCAGTTCTTC
>TRBV20-1|few|TRBJ2-5|NA
CSAVSKETQYF
TGCAGTGCCGTTTCAAAGGAGACCCAGTACTTC
>TRBV18|NA|TRBJ1-4|TRBD1
CASSPSPGTGEKLFF
TGTGCCAGCTCACCCTCTCCCGGGACAGGTGAAAAACTGTTTTTT
>TRBV29-1|few|TRBJ2-5|NA
CSVDQGETQYF
TGCAGCGTTGACCAGGGGGAGACCCAGTACTTC
>TRBV7-8|few|TRBJ1-3|NA
CASSLVGHSGNTIYF
TGTGCCAGCAGCTTAGTGGGACACTCTGGAAACACCATATATTTT
>TRBV7-9|once|TRBJ1-2|NA
CASSIPWTAHNYGYTF
TGTGCCAGCAGCATACCCTGGACAGCTCATAACTATGGCTACACCTTC
>TRBV7-2|many|TRBJ1-1|NA
CASSLRRGSEAFF
TGTGCCAGCAGCCTCCGTCGGGGCTCTGAAGCTTTCTTT
>TRBV30|few|TRBJ1-2|NA
CAFTINYGYTF
TGTGCCTTTACAATTAACTATGGCTACACCTTC
>TRBV6-5|NA|TRBJ1-6|NA
CATREPSNNSPLHF
TGTGCCACAAGGGAACCGAGTAATAATTCACCCCTCCACTTT
>TRBV11-1|few|TRBJ2-5|TRBD2
CASSSKRDPGPGTQYF
TGTGCCAGCAGCTCAAAGCGGGACCCCGGGCCTGGGACCCAGTACTTC
>TRBV4-1|NA|TRBJ2-5|NA
CASSQDRGQGGQETQYF
TGCGCCAGCAGCCAAGATCGGGGGCAGGGCGGGCAAGAGACCCAGTACTTC
>TRBV7-9|NA|TRBJ1-2|NA
CASSLRGGYTF
TGTGCCAGCAGCTTGAGGGGCGGCTACACCTTC
>TRBV29-1|NA|TRBJ2-7|NA
CSVGDASYEQYF
TGCAGCGTGGGGGACGCCTCCTACGAGCAGTACTTC
>TRBV18|NA|TRBJ2-7|NA
CASSGQGGLVEQYF
TGTGCCAGCTCGGGACAAGGAGGGCTCGTTGAGCAGTACTTC
>TRBV30|NA|TRBJ2-3|TRBD2
CAWSVGGADTQYF
TGTGCCTGGAGTGTCGGGGGGGCAGATACGCAGTATTTT
>TRBV7-2|NA|TRBJ2-7|NA
CASSPGHRYEQYF
TGTGCCAGCAGCCCCGGGCACCGATACGAGCAGTACTTC
>TRBV29-1|NA|TRBJ1-2|TRBD1
CSFYKGQAPNYGYTF
TGCAGCTTCTATAAGGGACAGGCGCCTAACTATGGCTACACCTTC
>TRBV7-9|NA|TRBJ2-7|NA
CASSPSRSSYEQYF
TGTGCCAGCAGCCCCAGTAGGAGCTCCTACGAGCAGTACTTC
>TRBV29-1|NA|TRBJ1-1|NA
CSVDIQRNTEAFF
TGCAGCGTTGACATCCAGCGGAACACTGAAGCTTTCTTT
>TRBV19|NA|TRBJ1-1|NA
CASSPSGWTEAFF
TGTGCCAGTAGTCCGAGCGGTTGGACTGAAGCTTTCTTT
>TRBV4-3|NA|TRBJ1-2|NA
CASSQEAANYGYTF
TGCGCCAGCAGCCAAGAGGCGGCTAACTATGGCTACACCTTC
>TRBV30|few|TRBJ2-4|NA
CAWSPGLDIQYF
TGTGCCTGGAGCCCGGGGTTGGACATTCAGTACTTC
>TRBV4-3|NA|TRBJ1-2|NA
CASSQGHLQGGYTF
TGCGCCAGCAGCCAAGGTCACCTCCAGGGGGGCTACACCTTC
>TRBV7-2|NA|TRBJ1-2|NA
CASTQGLEGYTF
TGTGCCAGCACGCAGGGGCTAGAGGGCTACACCTTC
>TRBV30|few|TRBJ2-1|NA
CAWSVLVEQFF
TGTGCCTGGAGTGTATTGGTTGAGCAGTTCTTC
>TRBV30|NA|TRBJ1-6|NA
CAWMRNYNSPLHF
TGTGCCTGGATGAGGAATTATAATTCACCCCTCCACTTT
>TRBV7-8|NA|TRBJ1-5|TRBD1
CASSFLWTGTNQPQHF
TGTGCCAGCAGCTTCCTCTGGACAGGGACAAATCAGCCCCAGCATTTT
>TRBV9|NA|TRBJ2-5|NA
CASSVADQETQYF
TGTGCCAGCAGCGTAGCGGACCAAGAGACCCAGTACTTC
>TRBV10-3|once|TRBJ2-7|NA
CAISVDGDSYEQYF
TGTGCCATCAGTGTTGACGGAGACTCCTACGAGCAGTACTTC
>TRBV29-1|NA|TRBJ2-3|TRBD2
CSVLSGGGFTDTQYF
TGCAGCGTTCTTAGCGGCGGGGGGTTCACAGATACGCAGTATTTT
>TRBV6-5|NA|TRBJ2-1|NA
CASSSTGATYNEQFF
TGTGCCAGCAGTTCCACGGGGGCCACCTACAATGAGCAGTTCTTC
>TRBV7-2|NA|TRBJ2-5|NA
CASSLTQETQYF
TGTGCCAGCAGCTTGACCCAAGAGACCCAGTACTTC
>TRBV2|NA|TRBJ2-5|TRBD2
CASSDGLAGIQETQYF
TGTGCCAGCAGTGACGGACTAGCGGGGATCCAAGAGACCCAGTACTTC
>TRBV9|few|TRBJ1-2|NA
CASVPGNVGGGYTF
TGTGCCAGCGTACCAGGGAATGTGGGTGGTGGCTACACCTTC
>TRBV4-1|NA|TRBJ1-6|NA
CASSQDQQNSPLHF
TGCGCCAGCAGCCAAGACCAGCAAAATTCACCCCTCCACTTT
>TRBV15|NA|TRBJ1-5|NA
CATSRVQRENQPQHF
TGTGCCACCAGCAGAGTACAAAGGGAGAATCAGCCCCAGCATTTT
>TRBV29-1|few|TRBJ1-2|NA
CSVQGRDGYTF
TGCAGCGTACAGGGACGTGATGGCTACACCTTC
>TRBV29-1|NA|TRBJ1-6|NA
CSVAQSYNSPLHF
TGCAGCGTTGCACAGAGCTATAATTCACCCCTCCACTTT
>TRBV29-1|NA|TRBJ2-1|TRBD2
CSVVRGGNEQFF
TGCAGCGTTGTTCGGGGGGGCAATGAGCAGTTCTTC
>TRBV5-1|NA|TRBJ2-1|NA
CASGRGQTSSYNEQFF
TGCGCCAGCGGGCGGGGACAGACTAGCTCCTACAATGAGCAGTTCTTC
>TRBV19|NA|TRBJ1-6|NA
CASSSVTQESPLHF
TGTGCCAGTAGTTCCGTGACACAGGAATCACCCCTCCACTTT
>TRBV25-1|NA|TRBJ1-6|NA
CASSEQGRSPLHF
TGTGCCAGCAGTGAGCAAGGGCGTTCACCCCTCCACTTT
>TRBV9|NA|TRBJ2-3|NA
CASSATTGGPKTDTQYF
TGTGCCAGCAGCGCAACGACGGGGGGCCCTAAAACAGATACGCAGTATTTT
>TRBV5-4|NA|TRBJ2-5|NA
CASSPPGVQETQYF
TGTGCCAGCAGTCCTCCTGGAGTCCAAGAGACCCAGTACTTC
>TRBV25-1|once|TRBJ1-2|NA
CASSEGTDYYGYTF
TGTGCCAGCAGTGAAGGGACGGACTACTATGGCTACACCTTC
>TRBV2|NA|TRBJ1-5|NA
CASSASTVNQPQHF
TGTGCCAGCAGTGCTTCGACGGTAAATCAGCCCCAGCATTTT
>TRBV7-2|NA|TRBJ2-3|NA
CASSLVDWGTDTQYF
TGTGCCAGCAGCTTAGTGGATTGGGGTACAGATACGCAGTATTTT
>TRBV6-1|NA|TRBJ1-5|TRBD1
CASSGGQGDNQPQHF
TGTGCCAGCAGTGGAGGACAGGGAGACAATCAGCCCCAGCATTTT
>TRBV6-5|NA|TRBJ1-2|NA
CASSKSRDTVYGYTF
TGTGCCAGCAGCAAAAGCCGGGACACCGTCTATGGCTACACCTTC
>TRBV27|NA|TRBJ2-7|TRBD1
CASSSQGAYEQYF
TGTGCCAGCAGTTCACAGGGGGCATACGAGCAGTACTTC